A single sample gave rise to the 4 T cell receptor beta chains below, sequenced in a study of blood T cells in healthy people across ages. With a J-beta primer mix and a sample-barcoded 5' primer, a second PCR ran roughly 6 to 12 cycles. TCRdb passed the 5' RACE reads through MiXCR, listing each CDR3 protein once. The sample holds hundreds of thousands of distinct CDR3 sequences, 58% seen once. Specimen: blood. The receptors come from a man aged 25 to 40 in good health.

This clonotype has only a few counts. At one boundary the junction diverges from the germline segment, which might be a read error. This chain's CDR3 is CSARDYSGRGYDEQFF. The CDR3 region has the DNA TGCAGTGCTAGAGATTACAGCGGGAGAGGCTACGATGAGCAGTTCTTC. This chain uses TRBV20-1 with TRBJ2-1; 8 bases match TRBD2. Germline CDR1 DFQATT, CDR2 SNEGSKA (reference sequence). This CDR3 is 16 amino acids long.

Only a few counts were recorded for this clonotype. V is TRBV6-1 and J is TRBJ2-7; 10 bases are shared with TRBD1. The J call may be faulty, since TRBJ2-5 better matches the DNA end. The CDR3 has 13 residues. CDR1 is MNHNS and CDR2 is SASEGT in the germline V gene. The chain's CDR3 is CASSGQGAETQYF. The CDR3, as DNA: TGTGCCAGCAGTGGACAGGGGGCAGAGACCCAGTACTTC.

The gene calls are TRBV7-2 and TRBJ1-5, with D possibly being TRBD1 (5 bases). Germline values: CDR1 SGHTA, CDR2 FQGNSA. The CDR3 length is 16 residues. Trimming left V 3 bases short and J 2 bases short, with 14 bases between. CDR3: CASSFSNGGGNQPQHF. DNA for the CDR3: TGTGCCAGCAGCTTCTCGAACGGGGGAGGCAATCAGCCCCAGCATTTT.

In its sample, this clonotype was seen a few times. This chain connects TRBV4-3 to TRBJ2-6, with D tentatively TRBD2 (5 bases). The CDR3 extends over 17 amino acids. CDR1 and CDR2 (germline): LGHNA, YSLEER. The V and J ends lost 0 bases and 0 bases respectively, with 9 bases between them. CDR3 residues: CASSQERGSSGANVLTF. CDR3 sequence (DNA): TGCGCCAGCAGCCAAGAACGGGGTAGCTCTGGGGCCAACGTCCTGACTTTC.